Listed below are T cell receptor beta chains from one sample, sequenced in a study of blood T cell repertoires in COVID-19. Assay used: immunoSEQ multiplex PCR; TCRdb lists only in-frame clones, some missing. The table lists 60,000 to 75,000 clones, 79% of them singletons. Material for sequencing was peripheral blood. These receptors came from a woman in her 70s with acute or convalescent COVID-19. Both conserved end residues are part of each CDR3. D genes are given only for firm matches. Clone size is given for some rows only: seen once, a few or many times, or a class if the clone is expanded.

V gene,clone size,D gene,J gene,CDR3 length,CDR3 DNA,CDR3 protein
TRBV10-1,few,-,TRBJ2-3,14,TGCGCCAGCAGTGAGAGGGGGAAGACAGATACGCAGTATTTT,CASSERGKTDTQYF
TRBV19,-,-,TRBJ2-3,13,TGTGCCACCGCCAGGGGTAGCACAGATACGCAGTATTTT,CATARGSTDTQYF
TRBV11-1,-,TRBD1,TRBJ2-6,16,TGTGCCAGCAGCGGTGGACAGGTCTCTGGGGCCAACGTCCTGACTTTC,CASSGGQVSGANVLTF
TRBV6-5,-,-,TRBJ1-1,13,TGTGCCAGCAGTTGGATCTCTACAGCTGAAGCTTTCTTT,CASSWISTAEAFF
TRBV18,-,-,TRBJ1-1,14,TGTGCCAGCTCACCACGGCCCTTGAACACTGAAGCTTTCTTT,CASSPRPLNTEAFF
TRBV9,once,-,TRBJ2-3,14,TGTGCCAGCAGCCAGCTAGGGGGTCTAGACAATCAGTATTTT,CASSQLGGLDNQYF
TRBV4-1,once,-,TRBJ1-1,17,TGCGCCAGCAGCCGACCCAGATCGACACCTATGAACACTGAAGCTTTCTTT,CASSRPRSTPMNTEAFF
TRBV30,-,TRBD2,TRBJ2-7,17,TGTGCCTGGAGTGGGGGTAGCGGGGGCCGTAGCTCCTACGAGCAGTACTTC,CAWSGGSGGRSSYEQYF
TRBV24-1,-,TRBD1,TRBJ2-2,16,TGTGCCACCAGCGAACGGCAGGGGGCCTCCACCGGGGAGCTGTTTTTT,CATSERQGASTGELFF
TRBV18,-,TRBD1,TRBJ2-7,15,TGTGCCAGCTCACCTAGAGGACAGGGGGCGTATGAGCAGTACTTC,CASSPRGQGAYEQYF
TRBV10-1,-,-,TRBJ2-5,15,TGCGCCAGCAGTGGGGGGGTAGCGGAGCAAGAGACCCAGTACTTC,CASSGGVAEQETQYF
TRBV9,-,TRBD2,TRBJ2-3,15,TGTGCCAGCAGCGTGGGGCGGGGGACGGCAGATACGCAGTATTTT,CASSVGRGTADTQYF
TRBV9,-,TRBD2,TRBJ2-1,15,TGTGCCAGCAGCGGACTAGCGGGAATTAACAATGAGCAGTTCTTC,CASSGLAGINNEQFF
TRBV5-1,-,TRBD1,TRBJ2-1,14,TGCGCCAGCAGCTTGGGCACAGGGGGCCGCGAGCAGTTCTTC,CASSLGTGGREQFF
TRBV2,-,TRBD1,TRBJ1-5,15,TGTGCCAGCGGACTCGGACAGGGGTATAATCAGCCCCAGCATTTT,CASGLGQGYNQPQHF
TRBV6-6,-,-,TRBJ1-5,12,TGTGCCAGCAGCGGGTGGAATCAGCCCCAGCATTTT,CASSGWNQPQHF
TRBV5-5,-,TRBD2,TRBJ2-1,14,TGTGCCAGCAGCTTCCGGGGGGGCCACAATGAGCAGTTCTTC,CASSFRGGHNEQFF
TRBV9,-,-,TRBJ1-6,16,TGTGCCAGCAGCCGAGGACCCGACAGAGAAAATTCACCCCTCCACTTT,CASSRGPDRENSPLHF
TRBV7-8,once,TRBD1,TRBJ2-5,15,TGTGCCAGCAGCCCCTATGGACAGGACCAAGAGACCCAGTACTTC,CASSPYGQDQETQYF
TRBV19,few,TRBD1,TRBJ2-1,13,TGTGCCAGTAGCCGGACAGGGCTCAATGAGCAGTTCTTC,CASSRTGLNEQFF
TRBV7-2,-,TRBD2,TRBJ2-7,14,TGTGCCAGCAGCCTCCAGCGGGGACCCTACGAGCAGTACTTC,CASSLQRGPYEQYF
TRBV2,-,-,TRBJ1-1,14,TGTGCCAGCAGTTTCTCCAGGAGAGGGACTGAAGCTTTCTTT,CASSFSRRGTEAFF